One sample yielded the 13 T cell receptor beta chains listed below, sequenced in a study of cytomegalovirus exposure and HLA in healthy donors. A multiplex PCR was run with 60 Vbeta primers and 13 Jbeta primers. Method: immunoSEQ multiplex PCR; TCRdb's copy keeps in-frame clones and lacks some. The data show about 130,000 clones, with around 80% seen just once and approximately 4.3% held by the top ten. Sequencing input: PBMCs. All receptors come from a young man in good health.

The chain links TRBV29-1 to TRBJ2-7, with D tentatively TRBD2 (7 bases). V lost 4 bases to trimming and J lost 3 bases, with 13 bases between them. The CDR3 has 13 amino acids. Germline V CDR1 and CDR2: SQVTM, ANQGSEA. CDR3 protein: CSVVGLGGYEQYF. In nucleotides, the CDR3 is TGCAGCGTTGTCGGACTAGGGGGCTACGAGCAGTACTTC.

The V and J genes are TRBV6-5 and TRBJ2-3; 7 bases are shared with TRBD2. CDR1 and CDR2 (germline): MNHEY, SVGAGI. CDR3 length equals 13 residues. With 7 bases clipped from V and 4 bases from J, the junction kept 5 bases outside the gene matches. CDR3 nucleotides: TGTGCCAGCACGTGGGGAGGGGCAGATACGCAGTATTTT. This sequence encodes CASTWGGADTQYF.

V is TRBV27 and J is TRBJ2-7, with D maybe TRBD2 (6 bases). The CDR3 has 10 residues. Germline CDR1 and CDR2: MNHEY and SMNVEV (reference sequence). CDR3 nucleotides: TGTGTCGTGCTGGAGGGAGAGCAGTACTTC. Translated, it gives CVVLEGEQYF.

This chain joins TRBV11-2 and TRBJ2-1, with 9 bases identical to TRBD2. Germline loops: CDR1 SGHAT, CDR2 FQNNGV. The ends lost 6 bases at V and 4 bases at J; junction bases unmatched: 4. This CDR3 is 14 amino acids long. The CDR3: CASRPTSGYNEQFF. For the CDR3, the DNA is TGTGCCAGCAGACCGACTAGCGGTTACAATGAGCAGTTCTTC.

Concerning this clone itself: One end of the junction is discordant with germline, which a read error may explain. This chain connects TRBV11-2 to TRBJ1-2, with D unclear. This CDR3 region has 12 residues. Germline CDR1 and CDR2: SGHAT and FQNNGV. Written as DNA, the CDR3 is TGTGCCAGCAGCCAGGAAAGCTATGGCTGCACCTTC. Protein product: CASSQESYGCTF.

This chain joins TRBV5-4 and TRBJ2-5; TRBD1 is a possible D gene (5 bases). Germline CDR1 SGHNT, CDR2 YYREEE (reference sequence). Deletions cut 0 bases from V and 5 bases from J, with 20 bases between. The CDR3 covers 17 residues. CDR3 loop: CASSLALGQQLGETQYF. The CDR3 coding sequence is TGTGCCAGCAGCTTGGCCTTGGGGCAACAATTGGGGGAGACCCAGTACTTC.

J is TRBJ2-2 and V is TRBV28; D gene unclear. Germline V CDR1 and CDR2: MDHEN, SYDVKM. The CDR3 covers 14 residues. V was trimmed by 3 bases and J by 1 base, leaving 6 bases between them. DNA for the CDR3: TGTGCCAGCAGTTTGGCGGAGAACACCGGGGAGCTGTTTTTT. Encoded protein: CASSLAENTGELFF.

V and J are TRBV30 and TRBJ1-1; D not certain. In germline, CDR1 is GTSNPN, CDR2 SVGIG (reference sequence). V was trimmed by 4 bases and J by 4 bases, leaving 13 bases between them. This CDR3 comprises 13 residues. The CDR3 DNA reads TGTGCCTGGACCGACGACGGGTTCACTGAAGCTTTCTTT. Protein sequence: CAWTDDGFTEAFF. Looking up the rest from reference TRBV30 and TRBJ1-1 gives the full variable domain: SQTIHQWPATLVQPVGSPLSLECTVEGTSNPNLYWYRQAAGRGLQLLFYSVGIGQISSEVPQNLSASRPQDRQFILSSKKLLLSDSGFYLCAWTDDGFTEAFFGQGTRLTVV.

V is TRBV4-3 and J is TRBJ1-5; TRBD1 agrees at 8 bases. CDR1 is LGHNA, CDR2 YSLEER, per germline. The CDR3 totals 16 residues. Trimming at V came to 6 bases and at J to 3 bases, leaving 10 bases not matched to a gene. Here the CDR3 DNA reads TGCGCCAGCAGTCCACGCCTGGACAGGGTCAATCAGCCCCAGCATTTT. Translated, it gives CASSPRLDRVNQPQHF.

CDR3 region: CASNESEDRVWGSNQPQHF. CDR3 in DNA: TGTGCCAGCAACGAAAGCGAGGACAGGGTTTGGGGGAGCAATCAGCCCCAGCATTTT. This rearrangement joins TRBV2 to TRBJ1-5, with 8 bases matching TRBD1. Germline lookup yields CDR1 SNHLY and CDR2 FYNNEI. The CDR3 extends over 19 amino acids. V was pared by 7 bases and J by 1 base, with 18 bases of the junction left unmatched.

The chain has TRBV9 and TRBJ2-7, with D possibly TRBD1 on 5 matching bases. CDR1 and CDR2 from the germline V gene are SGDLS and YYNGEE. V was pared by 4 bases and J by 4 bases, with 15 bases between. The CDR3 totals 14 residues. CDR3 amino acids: CASSPDPSGYEQYF. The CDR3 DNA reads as TGTGCCAGCAGCCCGGACCCCTCAGGGTACGAGCAGTACTTC.

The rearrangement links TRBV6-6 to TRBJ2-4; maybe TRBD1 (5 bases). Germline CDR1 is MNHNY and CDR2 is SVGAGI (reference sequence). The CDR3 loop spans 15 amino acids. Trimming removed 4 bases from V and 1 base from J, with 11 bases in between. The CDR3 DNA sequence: TGTGCCAGCAGTTCCCCTGGGGCGGCCAAAAACATTCAGTACTTC. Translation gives CASSSPGAAKNIQYF.

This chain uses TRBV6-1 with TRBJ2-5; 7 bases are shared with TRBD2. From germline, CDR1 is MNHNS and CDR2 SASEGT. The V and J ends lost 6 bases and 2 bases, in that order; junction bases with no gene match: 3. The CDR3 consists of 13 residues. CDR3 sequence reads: CASSGGWQETQYF. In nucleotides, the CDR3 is TGTGCCAGCAGCGGGGGGTGGCAAGAGACCCAGTACTTC.